One sample yielded the 7 T cell receptor beta chains listed below, sequenced in a study of cytomegalovirus exposure and HLA in healthy donors. PCR involved 60 Vbeta and 13 Jbeta primers. The table came from immunoSEQ multiplex PCR; TCRdb's copy has only in-frame clones and leaves some out. The sample includes approximately 110,000 clones. Input material: PBMCs. The receptors derive from a man in his fifties in good health and CMV-seronegative.

As for this clone: Other DNA sequences in the same sample also yield this CDR3. The chain carries TRBV4-3 and TRBJ1-1; no firm D call. CDR3 length equals 13 residues. Trimming cost V 1 base and J 1 base, with 4 bases left between them. The germline V gene encodes CDR1 LGHNA and CDR2 YSLEER. This CDR3 is CASSQGQNTEAFF. CDR3 DNA: TGCGCCAGCAGCCAAGGACAGAACACTGAAGCTTTCTTT.

The J gene is TRBJ1-3, the V gene TRBV9; D gene uncertain. The V gene's germline CDR1 is SGDLS and CDR2 YYNGEE. The V end was cut by 0 bases, the J end by 0 bases, with 4 bases between. The CDR3 spans 14 residues. This CDR3 reads CASSVGSSGNTIYF. Written as DNA, the CDR3 is TGTGCCAGCAGCGTAGGCAGCTCTGGAAACACCATATATTTT.

The chain combines TRBV5-1 with TRBJ2-1, with 9 bases fitting TRBD2. CDR3 length: 15 residues. J gave up 3 bases and V 2 bases, and 3 bases lay outside the gene matches. CDR1 and CDR2 from the germline V gene are SGHRS and YFSETQ. The CDR3 reads CASSFGGGGYNEQFF. For the CDR3, the DNA is TGCGCCAGCAGCTTTGGCGGGGGGGGCTACAATGAGCAGTTCTTC.

This rearrangement joins TRBV18 to TRBJ2-7, with TRBD2 matching over 11 bases. Trimming cost V 0 bases and J 1 base; bases outside gene matches: 5. Germline V gives CDR1 KGHSH, CDR2 LQKENI. The CDR3 has 17 amino acids. CDR3 loop: CASSPPGLAGMSYEQYF. The CDR3 nucleotides are TGTGCCAGCTCACCACCCGGACTAGCGGGCATGTCCTACGAGCAGTACTTC.

The chain recombines TRBV7-9 with TRBJ2-7, with D perhaps matching TRBD1 (6 bases). V was pared by 5 bases and J by 0 bases, with 11 bases between. The CDR3 covers 14 residues. Germline CDR1 reads SEHNR; CDR2 reads FQNEAQ (reference sequence). CDR3 residues: CASSHWDNSYEQYF. As DNA, the CDR3 is TGTGCCAGCAGCCACTGGGACAACTCCTACGAGCAGTACTTC.

The V gene is TRBV5-1, the J gene TRBJ2-7, with a possible D match to TRBD1 (6 bases). The CDR3 consists of 15 residues. CDR1 is SGHRS, CDR2 YFSETQ, per germline. The germline V and J ends were trimmed by 0 bases and 0 bases, with 10 bases remaining between them. This chain's CDR3 is CASSLAAGASYEQYF. CDR3 sequence (DNA): TGCGCCAGCAGCTTGGCCGCAGGGGCCTCCTACGAGCAGTACTTC.

This chain uses TRBV9 with TRBJ2-5; 16 bases align to TRBD2. V was pared by 0 bases and J by 2 bases, with 1 base of the junction left unmatched. Germline CDR1 SGDLS, CDR2 YYNGEE. The CDR3 has 17 amino acids. The CDR3 nucleotides read TGTGCCAGCAGCGTAGGGGGACTAGCGGGGGGGCAAGAGACCCAGTACTTC. Residues: CASSVGGLAGGQETQYF. The full variable domain, completed using reference TRBV9 and TRBJ2-5, is DSGVTQTPKHLITATGQRVTLRCSPRSGDLSVYWYQQSLDQGLQFLIQYYNGEERAKGNILERFSAQQFPDLHSELNLSSLELGDSALYFCASSVGGLAGGQETQYFGPGTRLLVL.